This T cell receptor beta chain was recorded in a study of radiotherapy plus CTLA-4 blockade in lung cancer. TCRdb's copy holds only in-frame clones and misses some; the assay was immunoSEQ multiplex PCR. In the table there are roughly 35,000 clones, 70% to 75% of which are singletons. The clonotype originates from a human donor with non-small cell lung cancer that progressed on radiotherapy plus ipilimumab. Source: peripheral blood, taken from a patient treated with radiotherapy plus ipilimumab.

The CDR3 spells CASSAWDRTEAFF. In nucleotides, the CDR3 is TGTGCCAGCAGTGCCTGGGACAGGACTGAAGCTTTCTTT. The chain recombines TRBV27 with TRBJ1-1; 8 bases are shared with TRBD1. Per the germline V gene, CDR1 is MNHEY and CDR2 is SMNVEV (reference sequence). V was pared by 5 bases and J by 5 bases, with 4 bases of the junction left unmatched. CDR3 length equals 13 residues.